Listed below are T cell receptor beta chains from one sample, sequenced in a study of T cell changes during pregnancy in multiple sclerosis. Clones were read by immunoSEQ multiplex PCR, and TCRdb kept only the in-frame ones, dropping some. The data show tens of thousands of clones, with approximately 90% seen just once and 0.5% to 0.7% held by the top ten. Sequencing was performed on CD4+ T cells from peripheral blood mononuclear cells, taken after pregnancy. Receptors were obtained from a female donor in good health, enrolled as a control in a pregnancy study. Both conserved end residues are part of each CDR3. A D gene is named only where the DNA matches it firmly. Where a row states a size, it is once, few, many or the class of an expanded clone; other rows omit it.

NA NA TRBJ1-2 TRBV6-5 TGTGCCAGCAGTTACTCGTGGGCCGCCGATGGCTACACCTTC CASSYSWAADGYTF
TRBD1 NA TRBJ2-7 TRBV27 TGTGCCAGCAAAGCGGGACAGGGTAACCACGAGCAGTACTTC CASKAGQGNHEQYF
NA NA TRBJ1-4 TRBV28 TGTGCCAGCAGGAGGCCAGGGAATTTCGAAAAACTGTTTTTT CASRRPGNFEKLFF
NA few TRBJ2-7 TRBV28 TGTGCCAGCTCCCGGACAGCCCAGTACTTC CASSRTAQYF
NA NA TRBJ1-4 TRBV28 TGTGCCAGCAGTTTATACCCAGGGGCCGGGGAAAAACTGTTTTTT CASSLYPGAGEKLFF
NA NA TRBJ2-2 TRBV10-3 TGTGCCATCAGTGACAGGGTAGAGGGGGAGCTGTTTTTT CAISDRVEGELFF
NA NA TRBJ2-1 TRBV5-1 TGCGCCAGCAGCTTGGACTTGTTGGATGAGCAGTTCTTC CASSLDLLDEQFF
TRBD1 NA TRBJ1-5 TRBV2 TGTGCCAGTACACAGGGGTTAGCGCCCCAGCATTTT CASTQGLAPQHF
TRBD1 few TRBJ2-7 TRBV30 TGTGCCTGGAGACTACAGGGGTACGAGCAGTACTTC CAWRLQGYEQYF
NA NA TRBJ2-1 TRBV7-7 TGTGCTAGCAGCCAAGGGACTTCCTCCTACAATGAGCAGTTCTTC CASSQGTSSYNEQFF
NA once TRBJ1-5 TRBV5-1 TGCGCCAGCAGCTTGGCGGGGGATAGCAATCAGCCCCAGCATTTT CASSLAGDSNQPQHF
NA NA TRBJ2-7 TRBV7-2 TGTGCCAGCAGCCCCGGGACACGAACCTACGAGCAGTACTTC CASSPGTRTYEQYF
TRBD2 NA TRBJ2-7 TRBV7-2 TGTGCCAGCAGCCCACGTCGGGGGGTAAGAAACGAGCAGTACTTC CASSPRRGVRNEQYF
NA NA TRBJ1-1 TRBV29-1 TGCAGCGGGCTGGGGAGGGGTGGTTCTGAAGCTTTCTTT CSGLGRGGSEAFF
TRBD1 NA TRBJ2-7 TRBV4-3 TGCGCCAGCAGCCAAGCAATGACAGGGGGAGGGTCCTACGAGCAGTACTTC CASSQAMTGGGSYEQYF
NA NA TRBJ2-3 TRBV21-1 TGTGCCAGCAGCAAAGCCTGGTTTCTAGCGGGGGGCACAGATACGCAGTATTTT CASSKAWFLAGGTDTQYF
NA NA TRBJ1-4 TRBV29-1 TGCAGCGTGGCGCAATGGACACAGCAGAATGAAAAACTGTTTTTT CSVAQWTQQNEKLFF
NA once TRBJ1-2 TRBV28 TGTGCCAGCAAAGAAGGGATAAGGGGTGGCTACACCTTC CASKEGIRGGYTF
NA few TRBJ1-1 TRBV5-8 TGTGCCAGCAGCCGACAGGTCAAAGGAGAAGCTTTCTTT CASSRQVKGEAFF
NA NA TRBJ2-5 TRBV7-7 TGTGCTAGCAGCGGCAGGGGGGCCGAGACCCAGTACTTC CASSGRGAETQYF
NA NA TRBJ2-7 TRBV27 TGTGCCAGCACACCCAGCAGGCAGAGAAGATTCACCTACGAGCAGTACTTC CASTPSRQRRFTYEQYF
NA NA TRBJ2-3 TRBV4-3 TGCGCCAGCAGCCAAGGCGGTCGGGTCGGGTTGGATACGCAGTATTTT CASSQGGRVGLDTQYF
NA once TRBJ2-7 TRBV5-4 TGTGCCAGCAGCTCCCGAGCCTCCTACGAGCAGTACTTC CASSSRASYEQYF